This is a list of T cell receptor beta chains from one sample in a study of T-cell memory formation after mild COVID-19. One entry per CDR3 protein, called by TCRdb with MiXCR from the 5' RACE reads. The repertoire holds 100,000 to 130,000 distinct CDR3 sequences, under 15% seen once, with around 40% in the top ten. The source material was PBMCs or a T cell subset sorted from them (not recorded which). The origin of the receptors is a man younger than 35 who had mild COVID-19 (a few samples of this study predate the infection). Cell type and time point are not known. CDR3s include the opening cysteine and the closing phenylalanine or tryptophan.

V gene: TRBV27
CDR3 protein: CASSFGQAMNTEAFF

V gene: TRBV27
CDR3 protein: CASSSLAGSYEQYF

V gene: TRBV4-1
CDR3 protein: CASSQLPGQLDSGNTIYF

V gene: TRBV30
CDR3 protein: CAWSVSAFTDTQYF

V gene: TRBV4-3
CDR3 protein: CASSQDLLAGEQYF

V gene: TRBV7-9
CDR3 protein: CASSPRTGPQETQYF

V gene: TRBV6-6
CDR3 protein: CASCPTHTGELFF

V gene: TRBV7-9
CDR3 protein: CASSLADDPDTQYF

V gene: TRBV28
CDR3 protein: CASSLWDGGVEQFF

V gene: TRBV30
CDR3 protein: CAWWGTVNTEAFF

V gene: TRBV12-3/TRBV12-4
CDR3 protein: CASSFTGEFVEAFF

V gene: TRBV7-9
CDR3 protein: CASSPPLDRANTQYF

V gene: TRBV7-6
CDR3 protein: CASSLGWGQVYTEAFF

V gene: TRBV20-1
CDR3 protein: CSARLAGFYEQYF

V gene: TRBV9
CDR3 protein: CASSAGPNTEAFF

V gene: TRBV7-9
CDR3 protein: CASSPQASGPVKNIQYF

V gene: TRBV6-5
CDR3 protein: CASNPGLAGYNEQFF

V gene: TRBV10-2
CDR3 protein: CASMGGWEQFF

V gene: TRBV25-1
CDR3 protein: CASSVEPRDGSYEQYF

V gene: TRBV2
CDR3 protein: CASRPQGYNEQFF

V gene: TRBV29-1
CDR3 protein: CSGRVANTGELFF

V gene: TRBV11-2
CDR3 protein: CASSSGTAFDPPYEQYF

V gene: TRBV4-1
CDR3 protein: CASSFQAGKLFF

V gene: TRBV4-3
CDR3 protein: CASSQDSGVWETQYF

V gene: TRBV9
CDR3 protein: CASSVVGWRTDTQYF

V gene: TRBV5-1
CDR3 protein: CASSPGETQYF

V gene: TRBV7-6
CDR3 protein: CASSPRQGMRTDTQYF

V gene: TRBV7-9
CDR3 protein: CASTPTSGEAFF

V gene: TRBV19
CDR3 protein: CASSTPGFGTEAFF

V gene: TRBV7-9
CDR3 protein: CASSLTWTSRRSPLHF

V gene: TRBV20-1
CDR3 protein: CSARARSFNYGYTF

V gene: TRBV4-3
CDR3 protein: CASSQDPKTGYEAFF

V gene: TRBV19
CDR3 protein: CASSIGPSLNTEAFF

V gene: TRBV6-5
CDR3 protein: CASSYSGERSYNEQFF

V gene: TRBV6-5
CDR3 protein: CASSSFGHASYNEQFF

V gene: TRBV7-8
CDR3 protein: CASSLDGHQETQYF

V gene: TRBV6-5
CDR3 protein: CASSRDLLIDTQYF

V gene: TRBV10-3
CDR3 protein: CAISVGLSGANVLTF

V gene: TRBV7-2
CDR3 protein: CASSSRDRNTEAFF

V gene: TRBV27
CDR3 protein: CASSFYGGEQYF

V gene: TRBV2
CDR3 protein: CASSPDPGGELFF

V gene: TRBV27
CDR3 protein: CASSPSAYGNQPQHF

V gene: TRBV11-2
CDR3 protein: CASSLALDPGLAGGSETQYF

V gene: TRBV12-3/TRBV12-4
CDR3 protein: CASSTTDTNTEAFF

V gene: TRBV6-5
CDR3 protein: CASSYSELGTGYGYTF

V gene: TRBV15
CDR3 protein: CATRLAGGLNYNEQFF

V gene: TRBV12-3/TRBV12-4
CDR3 protein: CASTDSSNQPQHF

V gene: TRBV29-1
CDR3 protein: CSVQNGGQRQLYNYGYTF

V gene: TRBV25-1
CDR3 protein: CASSDAYGYTF

V gene: TRBV4-1
CDR3 protein: CASSPHRTGRGQPQHF

V gene: TRBV29-1
CDR3 protein: CSASLNSYNEQFF

V gene: TRBV9
CDR3 protein: CASSVVVSGGPLSGELFF

V gene: TRBV4-1
CDR3 protein: CASSLNFPGQPQHF

V gene: TRBV29-1
CDR3 protein: CSVERGRNTGELFF

V gene: TRBV7-9
CDR3 protein: CASSLGGAGEQYF